This TCR beta chain stems from a study of beta chain features in type 1 diabetes. The whole isolated RNA underwent reverse transcription, so sequencing captured expressed TCRB transcripts. Sequencing used immunoSEQ multiplex PCR; TCRdb keeps in-frame clones, though not all of them. The profile shows some 220,000 clones, about 11% of them singletons. Comment on this clone: No antigen is known for it.

This CDR3 has 11 amino acids. V lost 4 bases and J lost 2, with 6 bases in between. Germline V gives CDR1 DFQATT, CDR2 SNEGSKA (reference sequence). Study observations and caveats: Across all four CD4+ subsets, people with type 1 diabetes showed modestly shorter TCRB CDR3s.

The sequencing sample was made of central memory CD4+ T cells from blood. This sequence originates from a man younger than 35 in good health. The rearrangement uses TRBV20-1 and TRBJ2-7; no reliable D call. CDR3 bases: TGCAGTGCTATCCAGGCCTACGAGCAGTACTTC. The encoded protein is CSAIQAYEQYF.